A single sample is the source of the 19 T cell receptor beta chains below, sequenced in a study of cytomegalovirus exposure and HLA in healthy donors. 60 Vbeta and 13 Jbeta primers were used in PCR. Sequenced by immunoSEQ multiplex PCR; TCRdb stores in-frame clones only, minus some. The repertoire has over 85,000 clones, roughly 79% of them found once; the top ten carry roughly 0.6%. The material sequenced was PBMCs. The receptors were gathered from a man aged 25 to 45 in good health and CMV-seronegative.

The gene calls are TRBV5-8 and TRBJ1-2; TRBD1 might be the D (5 bases). V lost 4 bases, J lost 7 bases, and 14 bases lay in between. The CDR3 length is 13 residues. CDR1 is SGHTS and CDR2 is YDEGEE in the germline V gene. The CDR3 loop is CASSLGQVGGYTF. The CDR3 nucleotides read TGTGCCAGCAGCCTAGGACAAGTTGGTGGCTACACCTTC. Filled out from reference TRBV5-8 and TRBJ1-2, the complete variable domain reads EAGVTQSPTHLIKTRGQQATLRCSPISGHTSVYWYQQALGLGLQFLLWYDEGEERNRGNFPPRFSGRQFPNYSSELNVNALELEDSALYLCASSLGQVGGYTFGSGTRLTVV.

The rearrangement joins TRBV5-1 to TRBJ2-1; 8 nucleotides match TRBD1. Germline CDR1 is SGHRS and CDR2 is YFSETQ. CDR3 length: 19 amino acids. V dropped 0 bases and J dropped 1; count of bases not matched to a gene: 12. In DNA, the CDR3 is TGCGCCAGCAGCTTGGGGGAAGCCGACAGGGGTAGGTCCTACAATGAGCAGTTCTTC. Protein sequence: CASSLGEADRGRSYNEQFF.

The chain is built from TRBV11-3 and TRBJ1-4, with D perhaps TRBD1 (6 bases). CDR3 length: 18 residues. Germline V gene lookup returns CDR1 SGHNT and CDR2 YENEEA. V was cut by 1 base and J by 8 bases, with 23 bases left in between. CDR3 coding DNA: TGTGCCAGCAGCTTAGGAATGACAGGAGCTAGACTCTACGAAAAACTGTTTTTT. This gives the protein CASSLGMTGARLYEKLFF. The whole variable domain, filled in from reference TRBV11-3 and TRBJ1-4, reads EAGVVQSPRYKIIEKKQPVAFWCNPISGHNTLYWYLQNLGQGPELLIRYENEEAVDDSQLPKDRFSAERLKGVDSTLKIQPAELGDSAVYLCASSLGMTGARLYEKLFFGSGTQLSVL.

The rearrangement joins TRBV15 to TRBJ2-7, with 7 bases matching TRBD2. The ends lost 4 bases at V and 3 bases at J; junction bases unmatched: 6. CDR1 LNHNV and CDR2 YYDKDF come from the germline V gene (reference sequence). The CDR3 consists of 14 residues. The CDR3 reads CATSTRREGYEQYF. The CDR3 DNA follows: TGTGCCACCAGCACCCGAAGGGAGGGCTACGAGCAGTACTTC.

The V call is TRBV7-2, the J call TRBJ1-4; tentatively, D is TRBD1 (6 bases). Germline lookup yields CDR1 SGHTA and CDR2 FQGNSA. The CDR3 consists of 17 residues. V lost 7 bases to trimming and J lost 3 bases, with 21 bases between them. This CDR3 is CASTPGRGGFANEKLFF. CDR3 nucleotides: TGTGCCAGCACCCCCGGGAGGGGGGGATTTGCTAATGAAAAACTGTTTTTT.

The table lists this clone with a few counts. The chain employs TRBV4-1 and TRBJ1-4; no clear D. Germline V gene sequence: CDR1 MGHRA, CDR2 YSYEKL. Trimming shortened V by 7 bases and J by 2 bases, and 14 bases separated the two germline ends. The CDR3 runs 15 residues. The CDR3 sequence is CASTRIRETNEKLFF. In DNA, the CDR3 is TGCGCCAGCACAAGAATTCGGGAGACTAATGAAAAACTGTTTTTT.

The chain employs TRBV5-4 and TRBJ1-2, with 10 bases identical to TRBD1. Per germline, CDR1 SGHNT and CDR2 YYREEE (reference sequence). V dropped 4 bases and J dropped 5; count of bases not matched to a gene: 5. This CDR3 spans 14 amino acids. The CDR3 here is CASSPGQGDYGYTF. As DNA, the CDR3 is TGTGCCAGCAGCCCCGGACAGGGGGATTATGGCTACACCTTC.

This clone was seen just once. CDR3 DNA: TGTGCCACCAGCAGGGTTAGCGGGAGTAGAGCCGGGGAGCTGTTTTTT. Translated: CATSRVSGSRAGELFF. The chain is built from TRBV15 and TRBJ2-2, with 9 nucleotides matching TRBD2. After removal of 3 bases from V and 6 bases from J, the junction contained 8 bases not matched to a gene. The germline V gene encodes CDR1 LNHNV and CDR2 YYDKDF (reference sequence). This CDR3 comprises 16 residues. The complete variable domain, with remaining parts taken from reference TRBV15 and TRBJ2-2, reads DAMVIQNPRYQVTQFGKPVTLSCSQTLNHNVMYWYQQKSSQAPKLLFHYYDKDFNNEADTPDNFQSRRPNTSFCFLDIRSPGLGDTAMYLCATSRVSGSRAGELFFGEGSRLTVL.

This clone was counted between two and nine times. The V call is TRBV5-1, the J call TRBJ2-1; TRBD1 agrees at 7 bases. The V gene's germline CDR1 is SGHRS and CDR2 YFSETQ. V trimming: 2 bases; J trimming: 8 bases; junction bases outside the gene matches: 7. This CDR3 spans 14 amino acids. CDR3: CASSLLQGTDEQFF. The CDR3 region has the DNA TGCGCCAGCAGCTTATTACAGGGGACCGATGAGCAGTTCTTC.

The J gene is TRBJ1-1, the V gene TRBV7-8; TRBD1 matches at 11 bases. V gave up 5 bases and J gave up 4 bases; unmatched junction bases: 3. Germline V gene lookup returns CDR1 SGHVS and CDR2 FQNEAQ. The CDR3 is 14 residues long. CDR3 sequence (DNA): TGTGCCAGCAGCCAAGGACAGGGGGCCACTGAAGCTTTCTTT. Translation: CASSQGQGATEAFF.

This clone was counted only a few times. The rearrangement links TRBV10-3 to TRBJ1-6; TRBD1 might be the D (5 bases). Trimming pared 3 bases from V and 9 bases from J, leaving 9 bases between. From germline, CDR1 is ENHRY and CDR2 SYGVKD. CDR3 length equals 13 residues. As DNA, the CDR3 is TGTGCCATCAGTGACGACAGTGGTTCACCCCTCCACTTT. Its protein product is CAISDDSGSPLHF.

The rearrangement links TRBV27 to TRBJ2-7; 14 bases line up with TRBD2. Germline-derived CDR1 and CDR2 are MNHEY and SMNVEV (reference sequence). Losses at the gene ends were 4 bases for V and 5 bases for J; bases not matched to a gene: 13. There are 18 residues in the CDR3. CDR3 sequence reads: CASSSTSGRAPGVNEQYV. The CDR3 DNA follows: TGTGCCAGCAGTTCGACTAGCGGGAGGGCTCCTGGGGTAAACGAGCAGTACGTC.

The genes are TRBV9 and TRBJ2-1; possible D gene TRBD2, 7 bases. V lost 0 bases and J lost 6, with 13 bases in between. The V gene's germline CDR1 is SGDLS and CDR2 YYNGEE. This CDR3 region has 15 residues. The CDR3 sequence: CASSVGGGPGNEQFF. The CDR3 nucleotides are TGTGCCAGCAGCGTAGGGGGGGGGCCTGGCAATGAGCAGTTCTTC.

The chain couples TRBV5-4 to TRBJ1-2; TRBD1 matches at 10 bases. J gave up 3 bases and V 4 bases, and 9 bases lay outside the gene matches. From germline, CDR1 is SGHNT and CDR2 YYREEE (reference sequence). This CDR3 has 16 residues. The CDR3 bases are TGTGCCAGCAGCCCCGCTTCCGGGACAGGGGACTATGGCTACACCTTC. Translating gives CASSPASGTGDYGYTF.

This chain joins TRBV21-1 and TRBJ2-7; the DNA was not used to check the table's D call, TRBD1. TRBV21-1 corresponds to a pseudogene. CDR3 length equals 15 residues. Here the CDR3 reads CASTRGPRGKREQYV. In DNA form, the CDR3 reads TGTGCCAGCACCCGCGGGCCCAGGGGGAAACGGGAGCAGTACGTC.

The rearrangement uses TRBV5-5 and TRBJ1-6; D is undetermined. CDR1 is SGHKS and CDR2 is YYEKEE in the germline V gene (reference sequence). There are 18 residues in the CDR3. V gave up 0 bases and J gave up 0 bases, with 13 bases separating them. CDR3 DNA sequence: TGTGCCAGCAGCTTGGCCGTTACAGTTAGCTCCTATAATTCACCCCTCCACTTT. Amino acids: CASSLAVTVSSYNSPLHF.

The chain joins TRBV6-1 to TRBJ2-7; TRBD1 is a possible D gene (5 bases). Trimming took 1 base from V and 4 from J, leaving 11 bases between them. This CDR3 is 14 amino acids long. The V gene's germline CDR1 is MNHNS and CDR2 SASEGT. The CDR3 is CASSEGRQLYEQYF. DNA for the CDR3: TGTGCCAGCAGTGAAGGGCGACAGTTATACGAGCAGTACTTC.

This chain connects TRBV2 to TRBJ2-7, with D maybe TRBD1 (5 bases). The CDR3 consists of 12 residues. V was clipped by 3 bases and J by 6 bases, with 9 bases between them. Germline V lookup: CDR1 SNHLY, CDR2 FYNNEI. CDR3: CASSDRVTEQYV. CDR3 bases: TGTGCCAGCAGTGACAGGGTCACCGAGCAGTACGTC.

The chain couples TRBV19 to TRBJ2-1; 8 nucleotides align to TRBD2. The J segment lost 6 bases and the V segment lost 1 base, leaving 11 bases of the junction unmatched. Germline V gene lookup returns CDR1 LNHDA and CDR2 SQIVND (reference sequence). The CDR3 runs to 17 residues. CDR3 in DNA: TGTGCCAGTAGTATAGGTCCTTATAGCGGGATAACCAATGAGCAGTTCTTC. It yields the protein CASSIGPYSGITNEQFF.